This TCR beta chain was found in a study of CD4 T cells in relation to SARS-CoV-2 and coronaviruses. Study as a whole: After around 10 days of antigen culture, PBMC TCR beta CDR3s were sequenced.

As to this clone: Antigen specificity is unknown.

Profiled with immunoSEQ multiplex PCR; TCRdb holds only in-frame clones, not every one. The sample yields under 20,000 clones, 65% to 75% seen once. The CDR3 totals 16 residues. Per the germline V gene, CDR1 is GTSNPN and CDR2 is SVGIG (reference sequence). J lost 5 bases, V lost 1 base, and 7 bases had no gene match. Unexposed donor CD4+ T cells date from about 2010-2018, before the COVID-19 pandemic. Isolation of CD4+ T cells took place after 10 days in culture. Sequencing was performed on CD4+ T cells from PBMCs, cultured in vitro. J is TRBJ2-1 and V is TRBV30; 11 bases align to TRBD2. This clonotype originated in a human donor in good health. CDR3 coding DNA: TGTGCCTGGAGTGCTCTCGGACTAGCGGGTAACAATGAGCAGTTCTTC. Residues: CAWSALGLAGNNEQFF.